These 3 T cell receptor beta chains share one sample of origin, sequenced in a study of T cells in Graves' hyperthyroidism and ophthalmopathy. Amplification of TCR beta CDR3 regions was performed using RNA transcripts as template. Primed by the HTBI set, a first-round RT-PCR was run on the TCR CDR3. A single record per CDR3 protein comes from TCRdb applying MiXCR to the multiplex PCR reads. This table has under 450,000 distinct CDR3 sequences, approximately 15% appearing once. Sample: blood. These receptors were taken from a woman between 18 and 29 years old with Graves' hyperthyroidism.

This clonotype showed up many times. This chain uses TRBV12-3 or TRBV12-4 with TRBJ2-1, with 13 bases fitting TRBD2. This CDR3 has 15 amino acids. The trim removed 5 bases at V and 8 bases at J, leaving 6 bases unmatched. The CDR3, as DNA: TGTGCCAGCAGTCGTGGACTAGCGGGAGTATATGAGCAGTTCTTC. Translating gives CASSRGLAGVYEQFF.

This clonotype was recorded a few times. The V gene is TRBV12-3 or TRBV12-4, the J gene TRBJ2-1, with 7 positions matching TRBD1. The length of the CDR3 is 16 residues. After removal of 5 bases from V and 2 bases from J, the junction contained 9 bases not matched to a gene. Here the CDR3 reads CASSLIGDRAYNEQFF. The CDR3 bases are TGTGCCAGCAGTCTAATTGGGGACAGAGCCTACAATGAGCAGTTCTTC.

This clonotype was picked up a small number of times. This chain connects TRBV13 to TRBJ2-7; the D gene is possibly TRBD1 (5 bases). The V end lost 2 bases, the J end lost 6 bases, and 8 bases lay between the germline ends. This CDR3 is built from 12 residues. Germline CDR1 PRHDT, CDR2 FYEKMQ (reference sequence). CDR3 loop: CASSLTGREQYF. DNA of the CDR3: TGTGCCAGCAGCTTAACAGGCCGCGAGCAGTACTTC.